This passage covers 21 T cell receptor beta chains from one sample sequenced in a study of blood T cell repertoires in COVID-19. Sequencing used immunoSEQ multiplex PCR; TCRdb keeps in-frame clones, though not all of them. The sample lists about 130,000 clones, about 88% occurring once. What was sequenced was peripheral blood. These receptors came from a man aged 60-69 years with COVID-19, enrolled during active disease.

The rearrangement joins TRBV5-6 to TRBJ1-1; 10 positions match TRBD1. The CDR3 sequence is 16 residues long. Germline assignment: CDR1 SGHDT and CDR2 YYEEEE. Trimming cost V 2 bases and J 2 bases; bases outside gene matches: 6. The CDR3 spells CASSFGTGDPNTEAFF. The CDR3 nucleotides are TGTGCCAGCAGCTTCGGGACAGGGGACCCTAACACTGAAGCTTTCTTT. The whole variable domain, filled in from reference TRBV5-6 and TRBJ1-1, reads DAGVTQSPTHLIKTRGQQVTLRCSPKSGHDTVSWYQQALGQGPQFIFQYYEEEERQRGNFPDRFSGHQFPNYSSELNVNALLLGDSALYLCASSFGTGDPNTEAFFGQGTRLTVV.

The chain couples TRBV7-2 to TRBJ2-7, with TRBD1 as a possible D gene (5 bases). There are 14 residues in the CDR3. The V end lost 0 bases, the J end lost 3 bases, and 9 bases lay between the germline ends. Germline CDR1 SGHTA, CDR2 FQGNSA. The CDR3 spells CASSLAQQDYEQYF. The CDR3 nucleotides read TGTGCCAGCAGCTTAGCGCAACAGGACTACGAGCAGTACTTC.

CDR3 sequence reads: CASSLPRGEGYTF. Here the CDR3 DNA reads TGTGCCAGCAGCCTTCCAAGGGGCGAGGGCTACACCTTC. The genes are TRBV3-1 (or the pseudogene TRBV3-2) and TRBJ1-2; D possibly corresponds to TRBD1 (5 bases). Looked up from germline, CDR1 is LGHDT and CDR2 is YNNKEL (reference sequence). Trimming cost V 4 bases and J 8 bases, with 14 bases left between them. The CDR3 runs to 13 residues.

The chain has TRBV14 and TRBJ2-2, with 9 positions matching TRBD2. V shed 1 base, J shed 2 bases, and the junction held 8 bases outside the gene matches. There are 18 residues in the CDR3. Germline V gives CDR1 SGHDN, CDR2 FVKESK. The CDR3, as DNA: TGTGCCAGCAGCCAAGTTTCTAGCGGGACCTTCAACACCGGGGAGCTGTTTTTT. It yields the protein CASSQVSSGTFNTGELFF.

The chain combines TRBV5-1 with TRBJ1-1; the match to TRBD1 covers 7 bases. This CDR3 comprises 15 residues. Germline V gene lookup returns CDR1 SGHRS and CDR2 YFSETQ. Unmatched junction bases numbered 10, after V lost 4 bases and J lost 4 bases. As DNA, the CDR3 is TGCGCCAGCAGCCCGGACAGGTTTGAGGGCACTGAAGCTTTCTTT. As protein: CASSPDRFEGTEAFF. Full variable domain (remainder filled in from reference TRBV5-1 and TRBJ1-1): KAGVTQTPRYLIKTRGQQVTLSCSPISGHRSVSWYQQTPGQGLQFLFEYFSETQRNKGNFPGRFSGRQFSNSRSEMNVSTLELGDSALYLCASSPDRFEGTEAFFGQGTRLTVV.

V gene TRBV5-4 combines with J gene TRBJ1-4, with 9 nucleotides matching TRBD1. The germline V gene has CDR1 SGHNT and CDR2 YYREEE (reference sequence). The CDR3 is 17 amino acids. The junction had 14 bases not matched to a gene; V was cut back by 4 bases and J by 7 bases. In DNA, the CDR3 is TGTGCCAGCAGCAGATCCCGGGACAGGGATGAGGTTGAAAAACTGTTTTTT. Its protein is CASSRSRDRDEVEKLFF. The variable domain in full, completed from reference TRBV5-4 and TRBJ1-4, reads ETGVTQSPTHLIKTRGQQVTLRCSSQSGHNTVSWYQQALGQGPQFIFQYYREEENGRGNFPPRFSGLQFPNYSSELNVNALELDDSALYLCASSRSRDRDEVEKLFFGSGTQLSVL.

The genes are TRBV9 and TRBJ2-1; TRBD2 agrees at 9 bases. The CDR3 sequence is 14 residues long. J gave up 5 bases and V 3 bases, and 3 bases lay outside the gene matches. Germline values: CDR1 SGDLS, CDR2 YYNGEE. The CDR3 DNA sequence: TGTGCCAGCAGCGGAATAGCGGGAGACAATGAGCAGTTCTTC. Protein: CASSGIAGDNEQFF.

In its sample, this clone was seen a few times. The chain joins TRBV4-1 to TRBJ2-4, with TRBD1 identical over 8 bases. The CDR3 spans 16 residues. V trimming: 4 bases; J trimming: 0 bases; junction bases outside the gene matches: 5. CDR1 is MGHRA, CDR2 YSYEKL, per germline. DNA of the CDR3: TGCGCCAGCAGCCTGGGACAGGATTTAGCCAAAAACATTCAGTACTTC. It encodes CASSLGQDLAKNIQYF.

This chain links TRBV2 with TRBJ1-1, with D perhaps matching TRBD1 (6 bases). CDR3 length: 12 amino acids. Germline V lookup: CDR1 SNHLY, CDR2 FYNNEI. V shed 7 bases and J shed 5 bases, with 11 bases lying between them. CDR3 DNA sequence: TGTGCCAGCAAGGAGGGGGGGACTGAAGCTTTCTTT. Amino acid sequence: CASKEGGTEAFF.

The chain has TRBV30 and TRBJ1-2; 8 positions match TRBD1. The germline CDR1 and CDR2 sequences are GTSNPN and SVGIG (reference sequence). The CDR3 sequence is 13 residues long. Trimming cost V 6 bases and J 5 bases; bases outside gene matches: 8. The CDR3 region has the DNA TGTGCCTGCCCCAGGGACAGGATATATGGCTACACCTTC. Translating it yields CACPRDRIYGYTF.

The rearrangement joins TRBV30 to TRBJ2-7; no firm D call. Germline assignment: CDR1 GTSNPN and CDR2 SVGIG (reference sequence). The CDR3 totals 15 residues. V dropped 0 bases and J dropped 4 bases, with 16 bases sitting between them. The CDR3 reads CAWSVKQAPGYEQYF. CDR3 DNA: TGTGCCTGGAGTGTAAAGCAGGCCCCTGGGTACGAGCAGTACTTC.

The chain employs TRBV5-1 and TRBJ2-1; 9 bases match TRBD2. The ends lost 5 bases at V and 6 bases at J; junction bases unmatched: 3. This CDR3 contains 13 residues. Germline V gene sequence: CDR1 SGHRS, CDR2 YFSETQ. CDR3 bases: TGCGCCAGCAGTCTAGCGGGAATCAATGAGCAGTTCTTC. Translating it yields CASSLAGINEQFF.

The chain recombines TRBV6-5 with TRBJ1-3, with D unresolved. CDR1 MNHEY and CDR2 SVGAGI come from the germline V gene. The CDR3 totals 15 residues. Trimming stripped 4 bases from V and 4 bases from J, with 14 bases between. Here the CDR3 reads CASSSIGGPGNTIYF. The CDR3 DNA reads TGTGCCAGCAGTTCCATCGGAGGCCCGGGAAACACCATATATTTT.

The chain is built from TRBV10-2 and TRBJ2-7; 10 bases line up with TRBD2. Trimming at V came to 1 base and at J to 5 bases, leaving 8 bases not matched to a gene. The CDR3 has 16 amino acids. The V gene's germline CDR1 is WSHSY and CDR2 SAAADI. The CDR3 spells CASSELLTSGPDEQYF. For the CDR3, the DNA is TGCGCCAGCAGTGAGTTGTTGACTAGCGGGCCAGACGAGCAGTACTTC.

CDR3 residues: CASSLAAGVREQYF. For the CDR3, the DNA is TGTGCCAGCAGCTTAGCAGCGGGAGTTAGAGAGCAGTACTTC. The chain couples TRBV7-6 to TRBJ2-7; 8 nucleotides match TRBD2. The CDR3 has 14 amino acids. Germline trimming cut 0 bases from V and 7 bases from J; bases unmatched to any gene: 5. The germline V gene has CDR1 SGHVS and CDR2 FNYEAQ.

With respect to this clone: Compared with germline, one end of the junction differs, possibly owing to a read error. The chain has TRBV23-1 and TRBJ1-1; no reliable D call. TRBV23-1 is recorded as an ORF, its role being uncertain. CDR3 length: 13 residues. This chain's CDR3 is CASTQPGVTEAFF. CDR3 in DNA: TGCGCCAGCACTCAACCCGGGGTCACTGAAGCTTTCTTT.

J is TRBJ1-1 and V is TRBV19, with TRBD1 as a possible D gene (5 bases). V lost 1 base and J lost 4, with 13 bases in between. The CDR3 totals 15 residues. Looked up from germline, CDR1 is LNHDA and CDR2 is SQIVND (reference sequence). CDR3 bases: TGTGCCAGTAGTATAGGTGGCGACGGGGGCACTGAAGCTTTCTTT. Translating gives CASSIGGDGGTEAFF.

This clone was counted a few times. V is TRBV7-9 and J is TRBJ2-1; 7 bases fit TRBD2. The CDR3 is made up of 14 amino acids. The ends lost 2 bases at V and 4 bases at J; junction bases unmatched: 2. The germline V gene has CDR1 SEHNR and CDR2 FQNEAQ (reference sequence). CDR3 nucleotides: TGTGCCAGCAGCTTAAGGCGGGAGTACAATGAGCAGTTCTTC. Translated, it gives CASSLRREYNEQFF.

The CDR3 loop reads CAAGGAYEQYF. The CDR3 nucleotides are TGTGCCGCGGGAGGGGCTTACGAGCAGTACTTC. V usage is TRBV24-1 and J usage is TRBJ2-7; 9 nucleotides align to TRBD2. The CDR3 spans 11 residues. Germline CDR1 reads KGHDR; CDR2 reads SFDVKD. The trim removed 12 bases at V and 4 bases at J, leaving 3 bases unmatched.

Here the CDR3 DNA reads TGTGCCAGCAGTTGGGCTGGCGGGAGAGAGAATGAGCAGTTCTTC. Amino acids: CASSWAGGRENEQFF. This chain joins TRBV6-5 and TRBJ2-1; 7 positions agree with TRBD2. The V gene end was trimmed by 4 bases and the J gene end by 7 bases; junction bases not matched to a gene: 10. This CDR3 contains 15 residues. Germline CDR1 reads MNHEY; CDR2 reads SVGAGI.

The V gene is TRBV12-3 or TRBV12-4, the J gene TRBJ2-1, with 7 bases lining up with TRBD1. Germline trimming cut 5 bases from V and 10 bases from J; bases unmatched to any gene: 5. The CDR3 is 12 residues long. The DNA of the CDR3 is TGTGCCAGCAGTCGGCTGGGACAGGAGCAGTTCTTC. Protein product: CASSRLGQEQFF.